These 18 T cell receptor beta chains share one sample of origin, sequenced in a study of blood T cells in healthy people across ages. A sample-barcoded 5' primer and a J-beta primer mix were used in a second PCR of roughly 6 to 11 cycles. TCRdb re-analysed the 5' RACE reads in MiXCR, keeping a single row per CDR3 protein. In the table there are hundreds of thousands of distinct CDR3 sequences, approximately 30% of which are singletons. The sample was blood. Receptors originate from a woman aged 80 or over in good health.

The chain uses TRBV7-2 and TRBJ2-5, with D tentatively TRBD2 (7 bases). Trimming took 6 bases from V and 5 from J, leaving 19 bases between them. CDR1 is SGHTA, CDR2 FQGNSA, per germline. CDR3 length equals 15 residues. For the CDR3, the DNA is TGTGCCAGCAGAGACGGGGGGCAGCGTGGGGAGACCCAGTACTTC. This encodes CASRDGGQRGETQYF.

A remark on this clonotype: This may be a read error: a much more frequent sequence differs by one nucleotide. The J gene is TRBJ1-2, the V gene TRBV12-3 or TRBV12-4, with TRBD1 identical over 11 bases. The CDR3 has 14 residues. The CDR3 nucleotides read TGTGCCAGCAGTTTGGACAGGGGGCGCGATGGCCACACCTTC. Protein: CASSLDRGRDGHTF.

The table lists this clonotype with a few counts. The V and J genes are TRBV20-1 and TRBJ2-3; TRBD2 agrees at 11 bases. Germline V gene data show CDR1 as DFQATT and CDR2 as SNEGSKA (reference sequence). This CDR3 is built from 17 residues. Trimming removed 7 bases from V and 2 bases from J; junction bases left unmatched: 14. CDR3 protein: CSVAKTLAGGNTDTQYF. The CDR3 nucleotides read TGCAGTGTCGCCAAGACATTAGCGGGAGGGAACACAGATACGCAGTATTTT.

This clonotype occurred once. A much larger clonotype is one base distant, so this may be a read error. The chain couples TRBV27 to TRBJ2-1; 8 nucleotides match TRBD1. The length of the CDR3 is 13 residues. Germline V gene data show CDR1 as MNHEY and CDR2 as SMNVEV (reference sequence). J was trimmed by 10 bases and V by 4 bases; bases with no gene match: 6. The CDR3 DNA reads TGTGCCAGCAGTTACGGACAGGGAAGCGAGCAGTTCTTC. Translated, it gives CASSYGQGSEQFF.

This rearrangement joins TRBV12-3 or TRBV12-4 to TRBJ2-3; 9 bases align to TRBD2. The V segment lost 6 bases and the J segment 2 bases; nucleotides outside the gene matches: 9. The CDR3 spans 16 residues. This chain's CDR3 is CASSPWVAGATDTQYF. In DNA form, the CDR3 reads TGTGCCAGCAGCCCCTGGGTAGCGGGGGCCACAGATACGCAGTATTTT.

This sequence joins TRBV30 and TRBJ1-4; 8 nucleotides match TRBD1. Looked up from germline, CDR1 is GTSNPN and CDR2 is SVGIG (reference sequence). The CDR3 length is 16 residues. With 1 base clipped from V and 2 bases from J, the junction kept 6 bases outside the gene matches. The CDR3 bases are TGTGCCTGGAGTGGCTCCAGGACAGGGACTAATGAAAAACTGTTTTTT. Its translation is CAWSGSRTGTNEKLFF.

This clonotype was recorded at least ten times. This chain connects TRBV7-2 to TRBJ2-4; D remains ambiguous. Germline assignment: CDR1 SGHTA and CDR2 FQGNSA. The germline V and J ends were trimmed by 0 bases and 0 bases, with 3 bases remaining between them. The CDR3 runs 14 residues. The CDR3 DNA reads TGTGCCAGCAGCTTAGCACTAGCCAAAAACATTCAGTACTTC. It translates to CASSLALAKNIQYF.

This clonotype was observed a handful of times. Being one base from a much bigger clone, this may be a read error. The CDR3 nucleotides read TGCGCCAGCAGGGACGCTGGCAATGAGCAGTACTTC. It yields the protein CASRDAGNEQYF. The chain has TRBV5-1 and TRBJ2-5; D uncertain. Trimming took 5 bases from V and 11 from J, leaving 16 bases between them. Germline CDR1 SGHRS, CDR2 YFSETQ. This CDR3 contains 12 residues.

V is TRBV12-3 or TRBV12-4 and J is TRBJ1-2; D is undetermined. V was trimmed by 4 bases and J by 5 bases, leaving 5 bases between them. This CDR3 is built from 11 residues. CDR3 region: CASSWTYGYTF. The CDR3 DNA is TGTGCCAGCAGTTGGACGTATGGCTACACCTTC.

This clonotype was seen at least ten times. The rearrangement joins TRBV4-1 to TRBJ2-1; tentatively, D is TRBD1 (9 bases). The CDR3 spans 17 residues. V was pared by 3 bases and J by 2 bases, with 17 bases between. CDR1 and CDR2 from the germline V gene are MGHRA and YSYEKL. In DNA form, the CDR3 reads TGCGCCAGCAGCCATCGGGGGGGGACAGGGACCTACAATGAGCAGTTCTTC. It codes for CASSHRGGTGTYNEQFF.

This clonotype was seen repeatedly, ten times or more. The chain carries TRBV9 and TRBJ1-6; maybe TRBD1 (6 bases). The V gene lost 0 bases and the J gene lost 10 bases, with 14 bases spanning the gap. Germline V lookup: CDR1 SGDLS, CDR2 YYNGEE. The CDR3 loop spans 15 amino acids. The CDR3, as DNA: TGTGCCAGCAGCGTAGGTTCGCAGGGGAACTCACCCCTCCACTTT. This sequence encodes CASSVGSQGNSPLHF.

This clonotype showed up many times. This rearrangement joins TRBV27 to TRBJ2-3, with 10 positions matching TRBD1. CDR3 size: 16 residues. Germline loops: CDR1 MNHEY, CDR2 SMNVEV (reference sequence). V trimming: 6 bases; J trimming: 1 base; junction bases outside the gene matches: 7. CDR3 sequence: CASSPGTGVRTDTQYF. Written as DNA, the CDR3 is TGTGCCAGCAGCCCCGGGACAGGGGTCCGCACAGATACGCAGTATTTT.

The sample holds many counts of this clonotype. This chain joins TRBV20-1 and TRBJ2-1, with no clear D. From germline, CDR1 is DFQATT and CDR2 SNEGSKA (reference sequence). V lost 3 bases, J lost 4 bases, and 7 bases lay in between. The CDR3 runs to 12 residues. The CDR3 loop reads CSASAGYNEQFF. CDR3 DNA: TGCAGTGCTAGTGCAGGATACAATGAGCAGTTCTTC.

Ten or more counts support this clonotype. The chain is built from TRBV7-3 and TRBJ1-2; 7 bases are a match to TRBD1. Looked up from germline, CDR1 is SGHTA and CDR2 is FQGTGA. The V gene end was trimmed by 5 bases and the J gene end by 8 bases; junction bases not matched to a gene: 11. The CDR3 has 14 amino acids. The CDR3 here is CASSPGTEARGYTF. As DNA, the CDR3 is TGTGCCAGCAGCCCTGGGACAGAAGCGAGGGGCTACACCTTC.

The genes are TRBV20-1 and TRBJ2-2; 9 nucleotides line up with TRBD1. Germline CDR1 is DFQATT and CDR2 is SNEGSKA (reference sequence). This CDR3 region has 14 residues. J gave up 1 base and V 6 bases, and 3 bases lay outside the gene matches. The CDR3 protein is CSAPGQGNTGELFF. CDR3 coding DNA: TGCAGTGCACCGGGACAGGGGAACACCGGGGAGCTGTTTTTT.

This clonotype occurred a few times. The CDR3 nucleotides read TGTGCCAGCAGTGAACAAAGGGGGCGGCATTTT. Its translation is CASSEQRGRHF. V and J are TRBV6-1 and TRBJ1-5, with 7 bases lining up with TRBD1. Germline CDR1 MNHNS, CDR2 SASEGT. V was pared by 2 bases and J by 15 bases, with 4 bases of the junction left unmatched. The CDR3 loop spans 11 amino acids.

Ten or more counts support this clonotype. The gene calls are TRBV4-2 and TRBJ1-2; no firm D call. The CDR3 runs 12 residues. V lost 2 bases to trimming and J lost 6 bases, with 7 bases between them. Germline V lookup: CDR1 LGHNA, CDR2 YNFKEQ. In DNA form, the CDR3 reads TGTGCCAGCAGCCAACCCGCCGATGGCTACACCTTC. Translation: CASSQPADGYTF.

This clonotype was picked up many times. The chain combines TRBV6-5 with TRBJ1-1, with 7 bases that match TRBD1. V gave up 6 bases and J gave up 1 base; unmatched junction bases: 5. Per the germline V gene, CDR1 is MNHEY and CDR2 is SVGAGI. The CDR3 has 14 amino acids. CDR3 sequence reads: CASSHNRGNTEAFF. CDR3 DNA: TGTGCCAGCAGCCATAACAGGGGGAACACTGAAGCTTTCTTT.